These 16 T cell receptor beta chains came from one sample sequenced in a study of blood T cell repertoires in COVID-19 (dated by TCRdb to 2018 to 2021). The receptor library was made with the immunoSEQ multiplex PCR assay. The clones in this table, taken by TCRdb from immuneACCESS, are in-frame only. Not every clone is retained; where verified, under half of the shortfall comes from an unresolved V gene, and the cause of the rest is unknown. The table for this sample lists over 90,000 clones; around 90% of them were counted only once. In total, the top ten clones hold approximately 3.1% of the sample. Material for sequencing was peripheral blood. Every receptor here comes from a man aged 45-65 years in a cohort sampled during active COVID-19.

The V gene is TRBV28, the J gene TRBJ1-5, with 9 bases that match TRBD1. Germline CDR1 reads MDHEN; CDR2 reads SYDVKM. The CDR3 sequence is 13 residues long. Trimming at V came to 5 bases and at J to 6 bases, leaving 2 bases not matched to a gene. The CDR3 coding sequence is TGTGCCAGCAGTCGGACAGGGGCTCAGCCCCAGCATTTT. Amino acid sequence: CASSRTGAQPQHF.

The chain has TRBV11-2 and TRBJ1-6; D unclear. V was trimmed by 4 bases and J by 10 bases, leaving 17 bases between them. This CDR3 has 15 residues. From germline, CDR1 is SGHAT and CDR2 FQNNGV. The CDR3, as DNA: TGTGCCAGCAGCTCACCAGAGCGGGAGGCGTCACCCCTCCACTTT. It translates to CASSSPEREASPLHF.

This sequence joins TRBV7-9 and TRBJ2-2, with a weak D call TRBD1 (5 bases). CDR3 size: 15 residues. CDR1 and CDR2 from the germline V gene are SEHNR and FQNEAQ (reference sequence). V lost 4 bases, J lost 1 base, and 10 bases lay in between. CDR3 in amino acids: CASSYPTGNTGELFF. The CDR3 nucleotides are TGTGCCAGCAGCTACCCTACAGGGAACACCGGGGAGCTGTTTTTT.

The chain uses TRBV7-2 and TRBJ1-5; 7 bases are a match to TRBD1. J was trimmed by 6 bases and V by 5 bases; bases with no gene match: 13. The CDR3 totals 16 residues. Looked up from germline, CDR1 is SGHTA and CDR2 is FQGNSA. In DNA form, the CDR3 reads TGTGCCAGCAGCCAGGTTGACAGGGTATTCGGTCAGCCCCAGCATTTT. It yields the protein CASSQVDRVFGQPQHF.

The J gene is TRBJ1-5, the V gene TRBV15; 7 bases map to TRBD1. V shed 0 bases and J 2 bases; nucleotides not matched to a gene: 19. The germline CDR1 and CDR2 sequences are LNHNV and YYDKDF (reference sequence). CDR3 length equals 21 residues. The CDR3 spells CATSRDFDETGINLGNQPQHF. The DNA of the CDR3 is TGTGCCACCAGCAGAGATTTTGATGAGACAGGGATTAATTTGGGCAATCAGCCCCAGCATTTT. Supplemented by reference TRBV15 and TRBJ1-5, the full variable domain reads DAMVIQNPRYQVTQFGKPVTLSCSQTLNHNVMYWYQQKSSQAPKLLFHYYDKDFNNEADTPDNFQSRRPNTSFCFLDIRSPGLGDTAMYLCATSRDFDETGINLGNQPQHFGDGTRLSIL.

The CDR3 bases are TGTGCCAGCAGTTTCGGGCAGGGCACTGAAGCTTTCTTT. Protein product: CASSFGQGTEAFF. The rearrangement uses TRBV12-3 or TRBV12-4 and TRBJ1-1; TRBD1 is a possible D gene (5 bases). V was pared by 3 bases and J by 4 bases, with 9 bases between. CDR3 length: 13 residues.

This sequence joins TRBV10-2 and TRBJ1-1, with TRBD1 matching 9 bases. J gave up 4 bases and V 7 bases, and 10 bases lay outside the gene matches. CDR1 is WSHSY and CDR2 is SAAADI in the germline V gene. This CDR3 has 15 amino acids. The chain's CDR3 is CASTETGGVGTEAFF. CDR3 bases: TGCGCCAGCACCGAGACAGGGGGGGTAGGCACTGAAGCTTTCTTT.

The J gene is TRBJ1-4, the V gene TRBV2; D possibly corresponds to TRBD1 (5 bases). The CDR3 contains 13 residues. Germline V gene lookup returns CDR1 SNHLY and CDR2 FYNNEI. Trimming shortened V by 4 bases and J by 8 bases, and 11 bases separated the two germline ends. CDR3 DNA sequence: TGTGCCAGCAGTGGGGGGGTTGCAGAAAAACTGTTTTTT. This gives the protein CASSGGVAEKLFF.

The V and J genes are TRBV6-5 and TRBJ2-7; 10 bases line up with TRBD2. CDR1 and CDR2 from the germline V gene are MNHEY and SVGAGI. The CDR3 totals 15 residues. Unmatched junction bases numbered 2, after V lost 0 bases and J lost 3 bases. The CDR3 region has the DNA TGTGCCAGCAGTTACTCGCTAGCGGGGGTCTACGAGCAGTACTTC. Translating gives CASSYSLAGVYEQYF.

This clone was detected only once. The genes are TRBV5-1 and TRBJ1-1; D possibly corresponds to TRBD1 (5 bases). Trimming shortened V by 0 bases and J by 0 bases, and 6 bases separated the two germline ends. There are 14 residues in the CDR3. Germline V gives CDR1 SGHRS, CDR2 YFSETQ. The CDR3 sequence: CASSLGGMNTEAFF. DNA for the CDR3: TGCGCCAGCAGCTTGGGGGGCATGAACACTGAAGCTTTCTTT.

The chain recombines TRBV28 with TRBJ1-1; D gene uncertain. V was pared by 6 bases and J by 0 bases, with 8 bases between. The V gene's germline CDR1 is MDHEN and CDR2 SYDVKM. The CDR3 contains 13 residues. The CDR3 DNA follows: TGTGCCAGCAGATCGCTAGTGAACACTGAAGCTTTCTTT. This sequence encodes CASRSLVNTEAFF.

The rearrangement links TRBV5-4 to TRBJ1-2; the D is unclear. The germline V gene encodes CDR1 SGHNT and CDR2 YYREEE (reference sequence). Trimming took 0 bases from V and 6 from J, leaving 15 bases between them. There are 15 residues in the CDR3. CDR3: CASSLVGGRANGYTF. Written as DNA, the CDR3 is TGTGCCAGCAGCTTGGTCGGAGGGAGGGCAAATGGCTACACCTTC.

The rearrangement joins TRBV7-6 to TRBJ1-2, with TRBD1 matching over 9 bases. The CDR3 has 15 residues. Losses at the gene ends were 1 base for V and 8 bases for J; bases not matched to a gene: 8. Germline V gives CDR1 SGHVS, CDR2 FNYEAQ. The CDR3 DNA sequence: TGTGCCAGCAGCTTAGGGGCCGGGACAGGGAAGGGCTACACCTTC. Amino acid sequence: CASSLGAGTGKGYTF.

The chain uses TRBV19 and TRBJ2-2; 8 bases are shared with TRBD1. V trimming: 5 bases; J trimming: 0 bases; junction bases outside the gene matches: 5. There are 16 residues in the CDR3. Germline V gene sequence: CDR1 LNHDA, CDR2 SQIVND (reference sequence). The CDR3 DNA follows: TGTGCCAGTAGTCCGCAGGGGGCGTCGAACACCGGGGAGCTGTTTTTT. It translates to CASSPQGASNTGELFF.

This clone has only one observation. The DNA for the CDR3 is TGCGCCAGCAGCGACAGGGTTTACGGAAACACCATATATTTT. As protein: CASSDRVYGNTIYF. The chain carries TRBV5-1 and TRBJ1-3; 7 bases are shared with TRBD1. Germline values: CDR1 SGHRS, CDR2 YFSETQ. CDR3 length equals 14 residues. V was clipped by 4 bases and J by 4 bases; unmatched bases: 5.

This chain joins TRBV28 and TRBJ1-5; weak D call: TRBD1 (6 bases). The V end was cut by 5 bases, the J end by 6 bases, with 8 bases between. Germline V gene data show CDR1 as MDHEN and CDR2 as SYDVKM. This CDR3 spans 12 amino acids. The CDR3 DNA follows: TGTGCCAGCAGTGCAGGGGCTCAGCCCCAGCATTTT. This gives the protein CASSAGAQPQHF. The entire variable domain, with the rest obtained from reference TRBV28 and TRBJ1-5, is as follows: DVKVTQSSRYLVKRTGEKVFLECVQDMDHENMFWYRQDPGLGLRLIYFSYDVKMKEKGDIPEGYSVSREKKERFSLILESASTNQTSMYLCASSAGAQPQHFGDGTRLSIL.